These T cell receptor beta chains were read from a single sample in a study of cytotoxic CD8 clonotypes in ibrutinib-treated CLL. Repertoires were generated with immunoSEQ multiplex PCR, while TCRdb's copy carries only in-frame clones and drops some. The profile covers hundreds of thousands of clones, with 70% appearing a single time and just over 15% taken by the ten largest. The sequencing here drew on PBMCs, taken after 24 months of ibrutinib treatment. The receptor source for this set is a human donor with chronic lymphocytic leukemia. Each CDR3 is given without its conserved first and last residue. D genes are given only for firm matches.

CDR3aa: ASSPLTGSGRESSYNEQF
d_gene: TRBD2
v_gene: TRBV27

CDR3aa: ASSSNSVSYEQY
d_gene: -
v_gene: TRBV11-2

CDR3aa: ASSEARGRANYEQY
d_gene: TRBD2
v_gene: TRBV2

CDR3aa: ASSQELALGGYT
d_gene: -
v_gene: TRBV4-1

CDR3aa: ASSHSIGDRGTGANVLT
d_gene: TRBD1
v_gene: TRBV9

CDR3aa: ASSVRLAGINEQF
d_gene: TRBD2
v_gene: TRBV9

CDR3aa: ASSLRGGTDTQY
d_gene: -
v_gene: TRBV28

CDR3aa: SAGGTGGFTGELF
d_gene: TRBD1
v_gene: TRBV29-1

CDR3aa: ASTWGPGSADTQY
d_gene: -
v_gene: TRBV27

CDR3aa: ASSYDRDQPQH
d_gene: TRBD1
v_gene: TRBV18

CDR3aa: ASSPREGQALIAKNIQY
d_gene: TRBD2
v_gene: TRBV18

CDR3aa: ASSDSGRAFEQY
d_gene: TRBD2
v_gene: TRBV25-1

CDR3aa: ASSVGLAGGLSEQY
d_gene: TRBD2
v_gene: TRBV9

CDR3aa: SVAGQGNTEAF
d_gene: TRBD1
v_gene: TRBV29-1

CDR3aa: ASSLRSYYEQY
d_gene: -
v_gene: TRBV5-6

CDR3aa: ASRPTRIYGYT
d_gene: -
v_gene: TRBV6-5

CDR3aa: ASTAATGAGNTIY
d_gene: TRBD1
v_gene: TRBV9

CDR3aa: ASSSGKKTSGRYNEQF
d_gene: TRBD2
v_gene: TRBV19

CDR3aa: ASSLWASGTETQY
d_gene: TRBD2
v_gene: TRBV5-1

CDR3aa: ASSLGGPEAF
d_gene: -
v_gene: TRBV28

CDR3aa: ASSIGGTGFGNEQF
d_gene: -
v_gene: TRBV19

CDR3aa: ASSHGSSYEQY
d_gene: -
v_gene: TRBV4-1

CDR3aa: ASKGGRSYEQY
d_gene: TRBD1
v_gene: TRBV6-5

CDR3aa: ASSLRTSGRDEQF
d_gene: TRBD2
v_gene: TRBV27

CDR3aa: ASNPGGDVYYGYT
d_gene: -
v_gene: TRBV6-5

CDR3aa: ASSLENEQF
d_gene: -
v_gene: TRBV18

CDR3aa: SVEGLGGSGANVLT
d_gene: -
v_gene: TRBV29-1

CDR3aa: ASSIAGAYNQPQH
d_gene: -
v_gene: TRBV19

CDR3aa: ASSQGRQSPR
d_gene: -
v_gene: TRBV14

CDR3aa: ASSVQSFNNEAF
d_gene: -
v_gene: TRBV28

CDR3aa: ASSLGSLEQY
d_gene: -
v_gene: TRBV5-4

CDR3aa: AWSRASGRANEQF
d_gene: TRBD2
v_gene: TRBV30

CDR3aa: ASSFGTAYGYT
d_gene: TRBD1
v_gene: TRBV5-1

CDR3aa: ASSQGYSTDTQY
d_gene: -
v_gene: TRBV4-2

CDR3aa: ASSLGTGGYT
d_gene: -
v_gene: TRBV7-9

CDR3aa: ASSATSGRDYEQY
d_gene: TRBD2
v_gene: TRBV9

CDR3aa: ASSSGQGRSELF
d_gene: TRBD1
v_gene: TRBV27

CDR3aa: ASSHSSGYSYEQY
d_gene: TRBD2
v_gene: TRBV4-2

CDR3aa: ASSPTGTFTDTQY
d_gene: -
v_gene: TRBV13

CDR3aa: ASSLGQGAFVYGYT
d_gene: TRBD1
v_gene: TRBV5-6

CDR3aa: ASSLGGWWSNQPQH
d_gene: -
v_gene: TRBV28

CDR3aa: ASSLADPTGQF
d_gene: -
v_gene: TRBV5-8

CDR3aa: ASSERDGGWTYEQY
d_gene: -
v_gene: TRBV6-4

CDR3aa: ASTATSGTDTQY
d_gene: TRBD2
v_gene: TRBV7-2

CDR3aa: ASSQTGTVSSYEQY
d_gene: TRBD1
v_gene: TRBV4-3

CDR3aa: ASSLLDSLF
d_gene: -
v_gene: TRBV7-8

CDR3aa: ASTGGWQETQY
d_gene: -
v_gene: TRBV2

CDR3aa: ASSSGTSAETQY
d_gene: TRBD2
v_gene: TRBV5-1

CDR3aa: ASSVEGGYT
d_gene: -
v_gene: TRBV2

CDR3aa: SVGARLENIQY
d_gene: -
v_gene: TRBV29-1

CDR3aa: ASSSTGGHQPQH
d_gene: TRBD1
v_gene: TRBV19

CDR3aa: ASGLGGFYNEQF
d_gene: -
v_gene: TRBV7-9

CDR3aa: ASSVSGAGQPQH
d_gene: -
v_gene: TRBV9